A single sample gave rise to the 24 T cell receptor beta chains below, sequenced in a study of PD-1 blockade in classical Hodgkin lymphoma (TCRdb year 2020). What the time point label conveys for this sample: cycle 1 day 1 (C1D1), immediately before nivolumab initiation. All trial patients had relapsed after autologous stem cell transplantation, with cohorts A, B and C differing in prior brentuximab vedotin exposure. The protocol used for the library was the immunoSEQ multiplex PCR assay. Not all clones reach the TCRdb copy of this immuneACCESS table, which keeps in-frame sequences only. Checked studies attribute under half of the gap to unresolved V genes and leave the rest unexplained. For this sample there are more than 50,000 clones; about nine tenths appear just once. The ten largest clones represent 9.7% of the sample. The sample consisted of peripheral blood mononuclear cells (PBMCs), taken at baseline. The receptors were gathered from a human donor with classical Hodgkin lymphoma.

The chain employs TRBV7-3 and TRBJ1-1; D possibly corresponds to TRBD1 (5 bases). The CDR3 is 14 residues long. Trimming took off 8 bases at V and 4 bases at J, with 17 bases between the two ends. Germline CDR1 is SGHTA and CDR2 is FQGTGA. The CDR3 loop is CASGVGPQSTEAFF. The CDR3, as DNA: TGTGCCAGCGGGGTGGGACCCCAGAGCACTGAAGCTTTCTTT.

The rearrangement joins TRBV30 to TRBJ2-3; the match to TRBD1 covers 9 bases. The CDR3 consists of 15 residues. V lost 1 base, J lost 1 base, and 3 bases stayed unmatched. Germline V gives CDR1 GTSNPN, CDR2 SVGIG (reference sequence). The CDR3 loop is CAWSGDRAGTDTQYF. The CDR3 coding sequence is TGTGCCTGGAGTGGGGACAGGGCAGGCACAGATACGCAGTATTTT.

The rearrangement uses TRBV6-5 and TRBJ1-6; maybe TRBD1 (6 bases). There are 14 residues in the CDR3. V lost 6 bases, J lost 7 bases, and 13 bases lay in between. Germline lookup yields CDR1 MNHEY and CDR2 SVGAGI. The CDR3 DNA sequence: TGTGCCAGCAGCCGACAGGCCCCGAATTCACCCCTCCACTTT. The encoded protein is CASSRQAPNSPLHF.

The chain employs TRBV28 and TRBJ1-2; tentative D call: TRBD1 (5 bases). CDR3 length: 14 residues. From germline, CDR1 is MDHEN and CDR2 SYDVKM. V lost 2 bases and J 8 bases, leaving 15 bases between the germline ends. CDR3 nucleotides: TGTGCCAGCAGTTTAACAGAATCAGGGCTCGGCTACACCTTC. This encodes CASSLTESGLGYTF.

This rearrangement joins TRBV25-1 to TRBJ2-4; 10 positions agree with TRBD2. The CDR3 runs to 17 residues. V was clipped by 2 bases and J by 3 bases; unmatched bases: 7. The germline CDR1 and CDR2 sequences are MGHDK and SYGVNS. The CDR3: CASSEPLAGVDKNIQYF. The CDR3 coding sequence is TGTGCCAGCAGTGAACCCCTAGCGGGAGTAGACAAAAACATTCAGTACTTC.

The CDR3 sequence is CASSSTYWAGGPYEQYF. CDR3 sequence (DNA): TGTGCCAGCAGCTCAACTTACTGGGCGGGGGGGCCCTACGAGCAGTACTTC. J is TRBJ2-7 and V is TRBV7-2; the match to TRBD2 covers 9 bases. Germline loops: CDR1 SGHTA, CDR2 FQGNSA. V trimming: 4 bases; J trimming: 2 bases; junction bases outside the gene matches: 12. The CDR3 covers 17 residues.

The rearrangement joins TRBV6-1 to TRBJ1-5; 10 bases align to TRBD1. Germline V CDR1 and CDR2: MNHNS, SASEGT. V shed 4 bases and J 1 base; nucleotides not matched to a gene: 1. This CDR3 region has 15 residues. CDR3 sequence: CASSGQGASNQPQHF. The CDR3 nucleotides read TGTGCCAGCAGTGGACAGGGGGCCAGCAATCAGCCCCAGCATTTT.

This clone was counted once. This chain joins TRBV2 and TRBJ1-5; tentative D call: TRBD1 (6 bases). Germline V gene lookup returns CDR1 SNHLY and CDR2 FYNNEI. This CDR3 region has 15 residues. V lost 3 bases, J lost 6 bases, and 15 bases lay in between. CDR3: CASSETGGFGQPQHF. The DNA for the CDR3 is TGTGCCAGCAGTGAGACAGGTGGCTTCGGTCAGCCCCAGCATTTT. Supplemented by reference TRBV2 and TRBJ1-5, the full variable domain reads EPEVTQTPSHQVTQMGQEVILRCVPISNHLYFYWYRQILGQKVEFLVSFYNNEISEKSEIFDDQFSVERPDGSNFTLKIRSTKLEDSAMYFCASSETGGFGQPQHFGDGTRLSIL.

The rearrangement uses TRBV27 and TRBJ1-6, with D tentatively TRBD1 (6 bases). Germline CDR1 MNHEY, CDR2 SMNVEV (reference sequence). Trimming left V 2 bases short and J 6 bases short, with 17 bases between. CDR3 length: 17 residues. As DNA, the CDR3 is TGTGCCAGCAGTTTAGAAGGGGGAGACAGGACTAATTCACCCCTCCACTTT. Its translation is CASSLEGGDRTNSPLHF.

This clone was picked up one time. The CDR3 protein is CAWRIQGPGELFF. The CDR3 DNA sequence: TGTGCCTGGAGGATACAGGGGCCCGGGGAGCTGTTTTTT. The chain recombines TRBV30 with TRBJ2-2, with 7 bases aligning to TRBD1. The CDR3 totals 13 residues. V shed 3 bases and J 6 bases; nucleotides not matched to a gene: 4. From germline, CDR1 is GTSNPN and CDR2 SVGIG (reference sequence). Supplemented by reference TRBV30 and TRBJ2-2, the full variable domain reads SQTIHQWPATLVQPVGSPLSLECTVEGTSNPNLYWYRQAAGRGLQLLFYSVGIGQISSEVPQNLSASRPQDRQFILSSKKLLLSDSGFYLCAWRIQGPGELFFGEGSRLTVL.

A single count supports this clone. The chain employs TRBV28 and TRBJ2-1; D may be TRBD1 (7 bases). CDR1 is MDHEN and CDR2 is SYDVKM in the germline V gene. Trimming took 6 bases from V and 3 from J, leaving 15 bases between them. The CDR3 spans 15 residues. This CDR3 is CASRPQGGLYNEQFF. The CDR3 DNA reads as TGTGCCAGCAGACCCCAGGGGGGACTCTACAATGAGCAGTTCTTC.

The chain uses TRBV6-6 and TRBJ2-5, with TRBD1 as a possible D gene (5 bases). This CDR3 region has 15 residues. Germline CDR1 MNHNY, CDR2 SVGAGI (reference sequence). V lost 0 bases to trimming and J lost 3 bases, with 11 bases between them. In nucleotides, the CDR3 is TGTGCCAGCAGTTACTCCGGACATTTTAAAGAGACCCAGTACTTC. It translates to CASSYSGHFKETQYF.

The rearrangement links TRBV5-6 to TRBJ2-7; a weak D match, TRBD1 (5 bases). CDR1 and CDR2 from the germline V gene are SGHDT and YYEEEE. V lost 1 base and J 3 bases, leaving 14 bases between the germline ends. CDR3 size: 15 residues. The CDR3 DNA reads as TGTGCCAGCAGCTTGTTACAGGTAGCTCTCTACGAGCAGTACTTC. Protein sequence: CASSLLQVALYEQYF.

V and J are TRBV7-6 and TRBJ1-1; the D gene is possibly TRBD1 (5 bases). Germline V gene sequence: CDR1 SGHVS, CDR2 FNYEAQ. The V end lost 5 bases, the J end lost 4 bases, and 11 bases lay between the germline ends. This CDR3 spans 13 amino acids. The DNA for the CDR3 is TGTGCCAGCAGCGAACAGGTAGGCACTGAAGCTTTCTTT. Encoded protein: CASSEQVGTEAFF.

The V gene is TRBV7-2, the J gene TRBJ2-3; the D is unclear. The CDR3 is made up of 13 amino acids. Germline CDR1 is SGHTA and CDR2 is FQGNSA. Trimming took off 2 bases at V and 5 bases at J, with 8 bases between the two ends. The CDR3 sequence is CASSLSPLDTQYF. The CDR3 DNA reads TGTGCCAGCAGCTTAAGTCCCTTAGATACGCAGTATTTT.

This clone is a singleton in its sample. This chain connects TRBV2 to TRBJ1-2; D remains unclear. Per germline, CDR1 SNHLY and CDR2 FYNNEI. This CDR3 region has 12 residues. Trimming left V 7 bases short and J 7 bases short, with 13 bases between. The CDR3 is CASNPTTFGYTF. The CDR3 nucleotides read TGTGCCAGCAATCCAACAACGTTTGGCTACACCTTC. Supplemented by reference TRBV2 and TRBJ1-2, the full variable domain reads EPEVTQTPSHQVTQMGQEVILRCVPISNHLYFYWYRQILGQKVEFLVSFYNNEISEKSEIFDDQFSVERPDGSNFTLKIRSTKLEDSAMYFCASNPTTFGYTFGSGTRLTVV.

The chain links TRBV6-5 to TRBJ2-2, with TRBD1 matching over 7 bases. The germline CDR1 and CDR2 sequences are MNHEY and SVGAGI. With V trimmed by 6 bases and J by 3 bases, 7 bases remained unmatched. The CDR3 length is 15 residues. In DNA form, the CDR3 reads TGTGCCAGCAGGAGGGGACAGCTAGACACCGGGGAGCTGTTTTTT. It is translated as CASRRGQLDTGELFF.

The V gene is TRBV5-1, the J gene TRBJ1-3; D not certain. The germline V gene has CDR1 SGHRS and CDR2 YFSETQ. Trimming left V 5 bases short and J 5 bases short, with 11 bases between. This CDR3 contains 13 residues. CDR3 sequence: CASRESMRNTIYF. CDR3 DNA sequence: TGCGCCAGCAGAGAAAGTATGCGAAACACCATATATTTT.

This chain joins TRBV2 and TRBJ2-3; 11 bases map to TRBD2. Germline assignment: CDR1 SNHLY and CDR2 FYNNEI. The junction had 3 bases not matched to a gene; V was cut back by 7 bases and J by 6 bases. The CDR3 contains 13 residues. CDR3 DNA: TGTGCCAGCACGGCTAGCGGGAGGGATACGCAGTATTTT. Protein product: CASTASGRDTQYF.

J is TRBJ1-4 and V is TRBV28; the D is unclear. The V end was cut by 2 bases, the J end by 4 bases, with 8 bases between. In germline, CDR1 is MDHEN, CDR2 SYDVKM. CDR3 length: 14 residues. CDR3 coding DNA: TGTGCCAGCAGTTTAGGAGTGATTAATGAAAAACTGTTTTTT. Encoded protein: CASSLGVINEKLFF.

This chain connects TRBV18 to TRBJ1-2; unclear D gene. CDR1 and CDR2 from the germline V gene are KGHSH and LQKENI. V lost 6 bases to trimming and J lost 11 bases, with 25 bases between them. The CDR3 runs to 15 residues. CDR3 bases: TGTGCCAGCTCGGAATCTCGCCTCGGAACCGTTGAATACACCTTC. This sequence encodes CASSESRLGTVEYTF.

This clone was counted between two and nine times. The chain joins TRBV27 to TRBJ2-1, with D perhaps TRBD2 (7 bases). Trimming took 2 bases from V and 10 from J, leaving 9 bases between them. This CDR3 region has 12 residues. Germline assignment: CDR1 MNHEY and CDR2 SMNVEV (reference sequence). The CDR3 protein is CASSLGGAEQFF. CDR3 DNA sequence: TGTGCCAGCAGTTTAGGGGGGGCCGAGCAGTTCTTC.

The CDR3 DNA reads as TGTGCCAGCACCCGGGATCCTTATAGCAATCAGCCCCAGCATTTT. Translation gives CASTRDPYSNQPQHF. The chain couples TRBV5-8 to TRBJ1-5; D is ambiguous. The CDR3 contains 15 residues. V lost 6 bases, J lost 0 bases, and 13 bases lay in between. From germline, CDR1 is SGHTS and CDR2 YDEGEE.

The chain carries TRBV6-4 and TRBJ2-7; D is ambiguous. Germline V gene lookup returns CDR1 MRHNA and CDR2 SNTAGT. The CDR3 spans 13 residues. V dropped 3 bases and J dropped 6 bases, with 12 bases sitting between them. The chain's CDR3 is CASSEFALSEQYF. The CDR3 region has the DNA TGTGCCAGCAGTGAGTTCGCTCTTTCCGAGCAGTACTTC.